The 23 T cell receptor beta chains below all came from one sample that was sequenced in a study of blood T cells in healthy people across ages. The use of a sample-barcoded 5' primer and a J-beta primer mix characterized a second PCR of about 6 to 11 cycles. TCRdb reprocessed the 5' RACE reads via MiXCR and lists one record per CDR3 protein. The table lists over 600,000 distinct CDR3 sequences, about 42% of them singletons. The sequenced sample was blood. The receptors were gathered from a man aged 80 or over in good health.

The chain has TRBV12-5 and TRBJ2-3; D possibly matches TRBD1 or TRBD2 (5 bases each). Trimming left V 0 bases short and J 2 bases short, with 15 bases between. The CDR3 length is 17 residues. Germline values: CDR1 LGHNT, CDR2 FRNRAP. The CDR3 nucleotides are TGTGCTAGTGGTTTGGTACTTGGGGACCGCAACACAGATACGCAGTATTTT. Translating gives CASGLVLGDRNTDTQYF.

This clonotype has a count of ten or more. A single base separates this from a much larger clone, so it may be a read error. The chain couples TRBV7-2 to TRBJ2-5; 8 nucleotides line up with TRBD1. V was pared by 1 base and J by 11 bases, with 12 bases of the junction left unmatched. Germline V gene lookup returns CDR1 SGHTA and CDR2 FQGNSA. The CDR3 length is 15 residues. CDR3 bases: TGTGCCAGCAGCTTAGGGCCCAGGGGGCACAATGAGCAGTACTTC. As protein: CASSLGPRGHNEQYF. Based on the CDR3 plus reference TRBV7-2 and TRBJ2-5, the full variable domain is GAGVSQSPSNKVTEKGKDVELRCDPISGHTALYWYRQSLGQGLEFLIYFQGNSAPDKSGLPSDRFSAERTGGSVSTLTIQRTQQEDSAVYLCASSLGPRGHNEQYFGPGTRLLVL.

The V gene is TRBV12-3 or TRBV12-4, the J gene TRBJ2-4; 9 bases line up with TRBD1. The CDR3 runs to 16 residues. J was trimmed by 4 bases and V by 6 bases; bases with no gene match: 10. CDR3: CASRPSGTGRKNIQYF. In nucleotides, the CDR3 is TGTGCCAGCAGACCTTCCGGGACAGGGAGAAAAAACATTCAGTACTTC.

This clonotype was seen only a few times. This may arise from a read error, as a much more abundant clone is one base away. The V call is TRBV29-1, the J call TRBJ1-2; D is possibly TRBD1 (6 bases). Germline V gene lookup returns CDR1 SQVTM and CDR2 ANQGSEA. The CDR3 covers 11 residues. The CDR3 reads CSGEVGGLHTF. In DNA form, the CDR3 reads TGCAGCGGTGAAGTCGGGGGGCTGCACACCTTC.

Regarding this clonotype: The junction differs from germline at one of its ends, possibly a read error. CDR3 coding DNA: TGTGCCAGCAGCGTAGCACTTTGGGGGGATGAGCAGTTCTTC. This translates into CASSVALWGDEQFF. The chain recombines TRBV7-8 with TRBJ2-1; a possible D gene is TRBD2 (6 bases). This CDR3 region has 14 residues. CDR1 and CDR2 (germline): SGHVS, FQNEAQ.

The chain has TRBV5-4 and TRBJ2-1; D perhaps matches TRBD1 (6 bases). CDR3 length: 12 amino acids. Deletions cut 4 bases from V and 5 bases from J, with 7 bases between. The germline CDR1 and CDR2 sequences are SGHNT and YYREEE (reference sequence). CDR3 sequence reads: CASSTGNNEQFF. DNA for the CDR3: TGTGCCAGCAGCACAGGGAACAATGAGCAGTTCTTC.

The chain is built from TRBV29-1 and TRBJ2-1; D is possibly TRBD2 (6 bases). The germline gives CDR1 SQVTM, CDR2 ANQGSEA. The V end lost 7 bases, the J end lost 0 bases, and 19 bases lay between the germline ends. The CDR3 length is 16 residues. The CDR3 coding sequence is TGCAGCGCGACGGCCGGGCGGGGAAGCTCCTACAATGAGCAGTTCTTC. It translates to CSATAGRGSSYNEQFF.

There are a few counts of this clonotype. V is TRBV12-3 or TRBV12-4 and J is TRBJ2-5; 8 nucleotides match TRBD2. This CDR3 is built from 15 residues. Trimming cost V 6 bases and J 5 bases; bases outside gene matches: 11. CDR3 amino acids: CASRSRRAGVETQYF. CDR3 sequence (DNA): TGTGCCAGCAGAAGTCGACGAGCGGGAGTGGAGACCCAGTACTTC.

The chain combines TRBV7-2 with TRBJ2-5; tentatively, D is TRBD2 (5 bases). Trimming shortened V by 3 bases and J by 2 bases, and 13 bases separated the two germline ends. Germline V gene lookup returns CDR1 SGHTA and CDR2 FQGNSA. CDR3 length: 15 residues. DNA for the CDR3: TGTGCCAGCAGCTTTCTCCCGGACTCACAAGAGACCCAGTACTTC. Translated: CASSFLPDSQETQYF.

CDR3 sequence: CSARVAGGNEKLFF. The CDR3 DNA follows: TGCAGTGCTAGAGTGGCAGGGGGAAATGAAAAACTGTTTTTT. This chain links TRBV20-1 with TRBJ1-4; 7 bases fit TRBD1. The CDR3 spans 14 residues. Germline assignment: CDR1 DFQATT and CDR2 SNEGSKA (reference sequence). With 1 base clipped from V and 5 bases from J, the junction kept 4 bases outside the gene matches.

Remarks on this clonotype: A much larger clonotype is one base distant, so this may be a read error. The CDR3 DNA sequence: TGCGCCAGCAGTGACAGTTACAATGAGCGGTTCTTC. Encoded protein: CASSDSYNERFF. The V and J genes are TRBV10-2 and TRBJ2-1; no clear D gene. Germline V gene data show CDR1 as WSHSY and CDR2 as SAAADI. There are 12 residues in the CDR3.

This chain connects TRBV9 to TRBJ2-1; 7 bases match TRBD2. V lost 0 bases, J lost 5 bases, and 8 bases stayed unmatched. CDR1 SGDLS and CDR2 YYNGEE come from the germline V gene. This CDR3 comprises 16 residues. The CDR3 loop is CASSVVGGRTNNEQFF. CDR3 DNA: TGTGCCAGCAGCGTAGTTGGCGGGAGAACGAACAATGAGCAGTTCTTC.

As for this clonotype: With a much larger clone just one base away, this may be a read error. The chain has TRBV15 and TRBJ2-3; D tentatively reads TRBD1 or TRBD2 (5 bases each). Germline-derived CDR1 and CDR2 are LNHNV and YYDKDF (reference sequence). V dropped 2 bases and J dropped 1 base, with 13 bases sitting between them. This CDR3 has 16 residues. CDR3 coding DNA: TGTGCCACCAGCAGATTGCCGGGACCAGGCACAGATACGCAGTATTTT. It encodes CATSRLPGPGTDTQYF.

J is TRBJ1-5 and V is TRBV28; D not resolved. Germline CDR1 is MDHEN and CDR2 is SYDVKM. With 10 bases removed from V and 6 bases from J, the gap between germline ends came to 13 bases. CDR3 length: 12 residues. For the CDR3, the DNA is TGTGCCACCGTTTTCCCCAGTCAGCCCCAGCATTTT. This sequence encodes CATVFPSQPQHF.

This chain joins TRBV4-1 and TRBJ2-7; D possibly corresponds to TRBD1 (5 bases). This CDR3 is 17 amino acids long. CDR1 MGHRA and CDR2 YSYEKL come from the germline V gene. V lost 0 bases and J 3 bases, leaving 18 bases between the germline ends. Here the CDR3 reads CASSQDGAGVTNYEQYF. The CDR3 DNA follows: TGCGCCAGCAGCCAAGATGGGGCAGGCGTGACAAACTACGAGCAGTACTTC.

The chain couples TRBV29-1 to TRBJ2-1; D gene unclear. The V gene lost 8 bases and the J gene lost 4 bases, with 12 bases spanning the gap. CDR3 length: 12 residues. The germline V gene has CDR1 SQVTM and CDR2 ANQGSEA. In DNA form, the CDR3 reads TGCAGCTTTCAACCCACGTACAATGAGCAGTTCTTC. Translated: CSFQPTYNEQFF.

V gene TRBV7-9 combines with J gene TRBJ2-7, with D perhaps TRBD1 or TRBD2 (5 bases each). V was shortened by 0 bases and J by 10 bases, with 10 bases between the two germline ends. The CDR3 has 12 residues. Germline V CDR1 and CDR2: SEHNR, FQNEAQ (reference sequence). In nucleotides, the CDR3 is TGTGCCAGCAGCTTAGCGGGGGACCTACAGTACTTC. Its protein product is CASSLAGDLQYF.

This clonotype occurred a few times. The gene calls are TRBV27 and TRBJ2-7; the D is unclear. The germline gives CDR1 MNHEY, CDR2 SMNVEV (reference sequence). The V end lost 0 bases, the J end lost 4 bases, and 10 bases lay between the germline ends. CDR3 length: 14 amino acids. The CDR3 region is CASSLSPLGYEQYF. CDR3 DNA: TGTGCCAGCAGTTTATCGCCCTTGGGATACGAGCAGTACTTC.

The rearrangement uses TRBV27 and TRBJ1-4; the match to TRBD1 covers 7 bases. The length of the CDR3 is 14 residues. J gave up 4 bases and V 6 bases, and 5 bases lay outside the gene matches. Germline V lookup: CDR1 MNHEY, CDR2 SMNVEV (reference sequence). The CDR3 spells CASRPTGLNEKLFF. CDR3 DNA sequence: TGTGCCAGCAGACCGACAGGGCTTAATGAAAAACTGTTTTTT. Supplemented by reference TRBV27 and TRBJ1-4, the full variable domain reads EAQVTQNPRYLITVTGKKLTVTCSQNMNHEYMSWYRQDPGLGLRQIYYSMNVEVTDKGDVPEGYKVSRKEKRNFPLILESPSPNQTSLYFCASRPTGLNEKLFFGSGTQLSVL.

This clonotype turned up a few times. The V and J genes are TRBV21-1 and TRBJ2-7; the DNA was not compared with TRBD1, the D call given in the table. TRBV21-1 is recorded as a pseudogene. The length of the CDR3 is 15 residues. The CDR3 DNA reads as TGTGCCATGCACAGGGACCAGGGCGGAACCTACGAGCAGTACTTC. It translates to CAMHRDQGGTYEQYF.

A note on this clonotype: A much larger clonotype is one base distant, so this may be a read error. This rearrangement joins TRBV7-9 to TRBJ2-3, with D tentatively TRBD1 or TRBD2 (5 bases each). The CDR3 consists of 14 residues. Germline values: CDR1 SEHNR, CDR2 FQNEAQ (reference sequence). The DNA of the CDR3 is TGTGCCAGCGGCTTAGTGGGGGATCCAGATACGCAGTATTTT. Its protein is CASGLVGDPDTQYF.

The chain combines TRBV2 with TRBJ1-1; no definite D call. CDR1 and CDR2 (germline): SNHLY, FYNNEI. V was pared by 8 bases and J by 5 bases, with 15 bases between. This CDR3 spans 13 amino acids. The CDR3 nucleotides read TGTGCCAGCTGTCAGGAACCGGGAACTGAAGCTTTCTTT. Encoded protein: CASCQEPGTEAFF.

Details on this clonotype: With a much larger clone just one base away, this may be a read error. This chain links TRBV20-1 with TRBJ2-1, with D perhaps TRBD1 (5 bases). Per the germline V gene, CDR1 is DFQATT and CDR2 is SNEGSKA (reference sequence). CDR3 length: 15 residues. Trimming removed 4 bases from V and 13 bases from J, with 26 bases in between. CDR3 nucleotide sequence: TGCAGTGCTATTAGGGTTGCAGCAGGGCAAGAGACCCAGTTCTTC. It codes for CSAIRVAAGQETQFF.